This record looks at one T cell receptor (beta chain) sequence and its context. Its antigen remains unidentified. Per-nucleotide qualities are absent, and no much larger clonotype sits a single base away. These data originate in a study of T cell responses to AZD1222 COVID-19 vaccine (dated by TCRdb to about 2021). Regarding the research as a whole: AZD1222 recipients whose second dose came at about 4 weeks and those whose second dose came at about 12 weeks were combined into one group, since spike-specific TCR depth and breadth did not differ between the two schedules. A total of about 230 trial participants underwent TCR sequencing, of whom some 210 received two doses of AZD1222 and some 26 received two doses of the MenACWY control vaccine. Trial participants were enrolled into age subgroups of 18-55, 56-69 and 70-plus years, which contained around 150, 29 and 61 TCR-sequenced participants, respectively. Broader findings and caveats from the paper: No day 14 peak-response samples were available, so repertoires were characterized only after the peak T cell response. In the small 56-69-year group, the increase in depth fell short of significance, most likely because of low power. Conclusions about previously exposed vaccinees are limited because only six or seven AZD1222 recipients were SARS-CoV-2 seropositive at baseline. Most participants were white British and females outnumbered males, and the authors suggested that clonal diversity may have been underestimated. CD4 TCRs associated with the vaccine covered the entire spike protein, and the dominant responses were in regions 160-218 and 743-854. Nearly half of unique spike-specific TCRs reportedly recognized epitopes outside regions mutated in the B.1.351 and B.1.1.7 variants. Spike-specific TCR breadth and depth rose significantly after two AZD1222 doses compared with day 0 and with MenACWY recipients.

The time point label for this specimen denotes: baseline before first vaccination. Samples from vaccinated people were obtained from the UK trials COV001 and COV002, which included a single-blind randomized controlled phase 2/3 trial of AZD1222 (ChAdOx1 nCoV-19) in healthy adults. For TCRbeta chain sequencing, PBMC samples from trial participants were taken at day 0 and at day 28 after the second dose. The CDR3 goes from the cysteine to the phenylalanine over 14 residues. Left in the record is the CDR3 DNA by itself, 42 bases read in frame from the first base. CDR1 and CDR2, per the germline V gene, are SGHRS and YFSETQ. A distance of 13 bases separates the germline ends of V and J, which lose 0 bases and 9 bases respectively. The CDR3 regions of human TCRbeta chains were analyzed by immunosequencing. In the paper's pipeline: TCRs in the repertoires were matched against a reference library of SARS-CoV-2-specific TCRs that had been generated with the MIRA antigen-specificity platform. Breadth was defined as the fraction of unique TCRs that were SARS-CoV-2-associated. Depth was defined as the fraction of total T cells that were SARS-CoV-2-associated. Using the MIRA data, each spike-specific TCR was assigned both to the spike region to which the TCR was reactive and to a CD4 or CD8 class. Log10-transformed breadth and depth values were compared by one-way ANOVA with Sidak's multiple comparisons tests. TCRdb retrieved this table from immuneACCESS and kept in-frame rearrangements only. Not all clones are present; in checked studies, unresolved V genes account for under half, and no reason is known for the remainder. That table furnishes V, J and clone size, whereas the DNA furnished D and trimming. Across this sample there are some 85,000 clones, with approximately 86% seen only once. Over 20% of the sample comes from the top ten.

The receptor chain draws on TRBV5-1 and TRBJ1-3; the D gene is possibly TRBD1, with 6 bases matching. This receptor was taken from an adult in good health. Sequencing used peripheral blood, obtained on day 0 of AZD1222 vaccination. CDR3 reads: CASSLAGPGATIYF. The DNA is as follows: TGCGCCAGCAGCTTGGCAGGCCCGGGGGCCACCATATATTTT.